The sequence of this T cell receptor (beta chain) was determined in a study of OX40 agonist ivuxolimab in advanced cancers. On the study more broadly: A partial response was reached by three patients: one with hepatocellular carcinoma and two with cutaneous melanoma.

A remark on this clone: No antigen is known for it.

CDR1 is LNHDA and CDR2 is SQIVND in the germline V gene (reference sequence). V was pared by 9 bases and J by 3 bases, with 6 bases of the junction left unmatched. The CDR3 runs 14 residues. Study-level results: At 0.1 to 3.0 mg/kg and by week 6, clonal expansion occurred in CD4+ and CD8+ blood T cells.

The repertoire was sequenced with immunoSEQ multiplex PCR; TCRdb's copy has only in-frame clones and lacks some. The sample consists of tens of thousands of clones, 85% to 95% of them appearing once. This chain links TRBV19 with TRBJ2-2; 8 bases map to TRBD2. Sequences were derived from CD4+ or CD8+ T cells sorted from blood, sampled in a trial of the OX40 agonist ivuxolimab. This sequence was found in an adult with an advanced solid tumor such as melanoma, head and neck, liver or kidney cancer. The CDR3 sequence: CASPGGIHTGELFF. In DNA, the CDR3 is TGTGCCAGCCCGGGAGGGATCCACACCGGGGAGCTGTTTTTT.